This T cell receptor beta chain originates from a study of T-cell reconstitution after alpha-beta-depleted transplantation in children. Notes on the study in general: As was reported, about two months after transplant, alpha-beta T cells came from several hundred expanded graft clones. A year had passed since transplant, and T-cell counts and diversity by then came mostly from newly produced T cells.

Comment on this clonotype: The antigen remains undetermined.

Construction of the TCRbeta library involved unique molecular identifiers. TCRdb re-analysed the PCR reads in MiXCR, keeping a single row per CDR3 protein. The sample contains 500,000 to 750,000 distinct CDR3 sequences, 25% to 30% of which appear only once. After removal of 5 bases from V and 0 bases from J, the junction contained 5 bases not matched to a gene. CDR1 and CDR2 from the germline V gene are SGHRS and YFSETQ. This CDR3 contains 15 residues. The clonotype was recovered from a boy in the first two years of life with Wiskott-Aldrich syndrome, due to receive a stem cell transplant. This rearrangement joins TRBV5-1 to TRBJ2-3; 8 nucleotides agree with TRBD1. The sequencing used PBMCs, collected before TCRalphabeta/CD19-depleted stem cell transplant. The CDR3 sequence is CASRRDRKSTDTQYF. For the CDR3, the DNA is TGCGCCAGCAGGAGGGACAGGAAAAGCACAGATACGCAGTATTTT.